This T cell receptor (beta chain) derives from a study of shared clonotypes between healthy human individuals. General observations from the study: Limitation of the genetic and exposure-history diversity represented came from the few donors. Clonotypes that were shared across four donors made up around 5.5% of naive CD4 clonotypes.

Clones were sequenced by immunoSEQ multiplex PCR, and TCRdb holds only the in-frame ones, with some missing. The sample yields roughly 1,000,000 clones, 75% to 80% seen once. Trimming left V 7 bases short and J 4 bases short, with 20 bases between. Germline V lookup: CDR1 SGHRS, CDR2 YFSETQ. CDR3 length: 16 residues. Turning to this clone: Its antigen is unknown.

The gene calls are TRBV5-1 and TRBJ2-2; D perhaps matches TRBD2 (7 bases). The sequence derives from a man aged 18-30 years in good health. Some clones in this sample may be carry-over from other donors' samples. Input material: memory CD4+ T cells from PBMCs. Subset specified: CD45RA-negative fraction. In nucleotides, the CDR3 is TGCGCCAGCGAGACCCGGGGGGCTAGCGGCACCGGGGAGCTGTTTTTT. It translates to CASETRGASGTGELFF.